This TCR beta chain was obtained from a study of T cells in Graves' hyperthyroidism and ophthalmopathy (dated by TCRdb to the late 2010s). With regard to the full study: Peripheral blood was sampled at the time of initial diagnosis, prior to any treatment. To identify TCR V-J signatures that set the groups apart, the researchers used a discovery cohort of more than 95 patients, made up of under 50 with Graves' ophthalmopathy and about 55 with stable Graves' hyperthyroidism. Whether ophthalmopathy could be predicted prospectively was tested in an independent validation cohort made up of some 20 hyperthyroidism patients plus 17 patients who later progressed to ophthalmopathy. The approximately 97 discovery patients were randomly divided into training and test sets at a 7:3 ratio. In addition, the study compared T-cell repertoires in thyroid tissue and in blood from about 6 Graves' hyperthyroidism patients. Once sampling was done, hyperthyroidism patients were given methimazole at a starting dose of 30 mg daily, whereas ophthalmopathy patients were given high-dose intravenous methylprednisolone. The paper reports TCR Vbeta CDR3 sequencing of roughly 140 peripheral blood samples: around 45 ophthalmopathy, 75 to 80 hyperthyroidism and around 17 progressor patients.

The CDR3 sequence holds 12 residues, the cysteine and phenylalanine included. The sequence is cut down to CDR3 DNA, 36 bases in frame from base 1. Looking up the germline V gene yields CDR1 MNHEY and CDR2 SVGAGI. V is reduced by 4 bases and J by 6 bases, leaving a spacing of 10 bases between them. The TCR beta CDR3 regions were amplified from RNA transcripts. A first-round RT-PCR of the TCR CDR3 used the HTBI primer set with the Qiagen OneStep RT-PCR kit. The libraries were constructed in a second round of multiplex PCR and then size-selected and purified. Libraries were sequenced paired-end with 100 bp reads on an Illumina HiSeq2000. The study's processing was this. SOAPnuke was used to process the raw data, with reads discarded if the reads contained adapters or uncalled bases, had a mean Phred below 15, or lacked an exact constant-primer or identifier match. High-quality paired reads were merged with COPE v1.2.5, and unique nucleotide sequences were defined as clonotypes. MiTCR v1.1 was used to align clonotypes to the IMGT TRBV, TRBD and TRBJ reference segments. Analysis was restricted to V-J combinations with a frequency above 0.0001, which covered about 99% of repertoires. A TCS score was defined as the ratio between F50 (clonal expansion) and ExV (chaos), using BLOSUM62-based TCRdist between CDR3 peptides within each V-J. Welch's t-statistics and random forest reduced approximately 520 V-J features to 13, which were used in a naive Bayes classifier (R e1071). The public reads were reprocessed in TCRdb via fastp at Q25 and MiXCR, keeping in-frame beta chains. For every CDR3 protein sequence, its rows merge into one entry that carries the most common genes and DNA. The V and J calls come from TCRdb's annotation, not from the publication. This sample holds roughly 520,000 distinct CDR3 sequences; 24% were observed only once. The ten top clones hold about 11% of the sample.

Judged by its sample share, this clonotype qualifies as medium-sized (0.01 to 0.1%). Its specific antigen is unknown. Per-nucleotide qualities are absent, and no much larger clonotype sits a single base away. General findings and caveats noted by the study authors: A 13 V-J signature model separated ophthalmopathy from stable hyperthyroidism, with around 91% sensitivity and roughly 81% specificity in cross-validation and 80%/75% in testing. In validation, progression to ophthalmopathy was predicted by the model with around 71% sensitivity and 72% to 85% specificity, a median of about 6.4 months before onset. Most expanded thyroid clonotypes (frequency above 0.001) were also detected in blood, a finding suggesting that blood repertoires may reflect thyroid immune responses. Sample size was not statistically predetermined, and investigators were not blinded to group allocation.

In the ophthalmopathy patients, disease was moderately to severely active, with a Clinical Activity Score of 3 or more, a NOSPECS grade of 4 or more, and a duration of less than 3 months. The study excluded patients with uncontrolled infections, other autoimmune diseases, pregnancy or lactation. Diagnoses were based on clinical symptoms, serum thyroxine and TRAb, thyroid ultrasound and orbital computed tomography. PBMCs were separated from about 10 ml of fresh peripheral blood using Ficoll-Paque density gradient centrifugation. Trizol reagent was used to extract total RNA, and RNA quality was then checked on an Agilent 2100 Bioanalyzer.

This receptor was identified in a woman aged 25 to 39 with Graves' ophthalmopathy. Sequenced: blood. The V gene is TRBV6-5 and the J gene is TRBJ2-7; the D region possibly corresponds to TRBD1 (6 bases align). The CDR3 region has the sequence CASSSTGSEQYF. The base sequence is TGTGCCAGCAGTTCGACAGGCAGCGAGCAGTACTTC.